The entry below gives a single T cell receptor beta chain sequence along with its context. Its antigen remains unidentified. Since a much larger clone is just one base distant, this may be a read error. This record belongs to a study of T-cell reconstitution after alpha-beta-depleted transplantation in children. Study findings and constraints: T-cell counts and diversity at one year post-transplant came mainly from newly produced T cells. Expanded clones from the graft, numbering several hundred, reportedly supplied alpha-beta T cells about two months after transplant.

The library targeted TCRbeta and was prepared with unique molecular identifiers. TCRdb recomputed calls from the PCR reads with MiXCR, one row per CDR3 protein. Here the sample spans under 850,000 distinct CDR3 sequences, around 13% being singletons. This receptor was obtained from a girl aged 2-10 years with congenital amegakaryocytic thrombocytopenia, due to receive a stem cell transplant. Sequences were derived from PBMCs, sampled before TCRalphabeta/CD19-depleted stem cell transplant.

For the CDR3, the DNA is TGCGCCAGCAGCGTGCCTAGCAGGCACACAGATACGCAGTATTTT. It codes for CASSVPSRHTDTQYF. This chain joins TRBV5-1 and TRBJ2-3, with D tentatively TRBD2 (5 bases). The CDR3 consists of 15 residues. Trimming cost V 4 bases and J 2 bases, with 14 bases left between them. Germline lookup yields CDR1 SGHRS and CDR2 YFSETQ.